This entry is about one T cell receptor beta chain. Its antigen is currently unknown. This PCR relied on a set of 60 Vbeta primers and 13 Jbeta primers. The repertoire was sequenced with immunoSEQ multiplex PCR; TCRdb's copy has only in-frame clones and lacks some. The sample lists about 76,000 clones, over 65% seen once, with 16% in the top ten. Per germline, CDR1 WSHSY and CDR2 SAAADI. Trimming removed 10 bases from V and 2 bases from J, with 11 bases in between. The CDR3 runs to 12 residues. This entry belongs to a study of cytomegalovirus exposure and HLA in healthy donors. Study-wide results and caveats: Another analysis was done later, and it associated 15,000 or so TCR beta sequences with HLA alleles at 0.05 false discovery rate. A later analysis appeared to link common viral pathogens to several of the most significant clusters. In an earlier analysis, most TCR beta V segments were productive about 87% or about 30% of the time.

This TCR came from a middle-aged woman in good health and CMV-seropositive. This rearrangement joins TRBV10-2 to TRBJ1-1; D possibly corresponds to TRBD1 (5 bases). Sequenced material: PBMCs. CDR3 coding DNA: TGCGCCATGGGGCAAACTAACACTGAAGCTTTCTTT. It specifies CAMGQTNTEAFF.